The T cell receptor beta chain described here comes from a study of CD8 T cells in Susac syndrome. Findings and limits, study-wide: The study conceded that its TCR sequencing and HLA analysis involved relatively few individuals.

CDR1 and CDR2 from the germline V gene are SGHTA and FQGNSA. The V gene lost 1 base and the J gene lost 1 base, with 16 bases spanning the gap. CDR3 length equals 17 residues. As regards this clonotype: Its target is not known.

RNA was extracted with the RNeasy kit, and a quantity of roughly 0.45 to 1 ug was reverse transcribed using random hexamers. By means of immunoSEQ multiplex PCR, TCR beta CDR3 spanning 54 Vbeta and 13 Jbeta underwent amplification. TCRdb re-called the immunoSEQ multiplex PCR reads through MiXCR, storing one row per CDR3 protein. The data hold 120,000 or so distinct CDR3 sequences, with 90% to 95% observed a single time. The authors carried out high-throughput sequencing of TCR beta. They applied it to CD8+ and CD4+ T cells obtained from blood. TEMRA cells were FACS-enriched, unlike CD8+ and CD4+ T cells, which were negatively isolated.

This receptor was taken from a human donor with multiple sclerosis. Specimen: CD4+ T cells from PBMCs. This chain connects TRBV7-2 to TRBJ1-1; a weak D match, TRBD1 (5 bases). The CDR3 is CASSLGGTGTQNTEAFF. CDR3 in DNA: TGTGCCAGCAGCTTAGGGGGCACGGGGACCCAGAACACTGAAGCTTTCTTT.